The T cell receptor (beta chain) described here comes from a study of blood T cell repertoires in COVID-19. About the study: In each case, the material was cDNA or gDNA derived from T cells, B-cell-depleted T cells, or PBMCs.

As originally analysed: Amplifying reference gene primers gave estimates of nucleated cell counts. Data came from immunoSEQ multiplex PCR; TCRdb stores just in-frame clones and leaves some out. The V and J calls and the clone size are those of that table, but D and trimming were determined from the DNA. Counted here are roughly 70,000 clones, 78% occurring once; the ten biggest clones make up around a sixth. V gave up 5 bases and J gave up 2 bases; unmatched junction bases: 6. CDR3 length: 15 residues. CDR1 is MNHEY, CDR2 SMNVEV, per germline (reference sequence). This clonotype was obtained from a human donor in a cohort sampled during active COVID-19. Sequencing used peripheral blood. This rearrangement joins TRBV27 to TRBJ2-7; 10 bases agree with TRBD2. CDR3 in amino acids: CASSQQRGGPYEQYF. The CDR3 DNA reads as TGTGCCAGCAGTCAACAGCGGGGGGGCCCCTACGAGCAGTACTTC.